Below are 4 T cell receptor beta chains sequenced from a single sample in a study of shared clonotypes between healthy human individuals. Method: immunoSEQ multiplex PCR; TCRdb's copy keeps in-frame clones and lacks some. The sample lists more than 200,000 clones; over 60% were seen once. The sample comprised memory CD4+ T cells sorted from blood. Subset defined: CD45RA-negative fraction. The receptors stem from a man younger than 40 in good health.

The chain carries TRBV10-3 and TRBJ2-5; TRBD2 matches at 8 bases. The V gene end was trimmed by 3 bases and the J gene end by 4 bases; junction bases not matched to a gene: 4. Per the germline V gene, CDR1 is ENHRY and CDR2 is SYGVKD. There are 14 residues in the CDR3. The CDR3 here is CAISELSGGETQYF. CDR3 nucleotide sequence: TGTGCCATCAGTGAATTAAGCGGGGGAGAGACCCAGTACTTC.

V gene TRBV7-2 combines with J gene TRBJ2-7; D tentatively reads TRBD1 or TRBD2 (5 bases each). The ends were cut back, 3 bases at V and 6 bases at J, with 15 bases in the middle. Per the germline V gene, CDR1 is SGHTA and CDR2 is FQGNSA. This CDR3 has 14 amino acids. The CDR3 bases are TGTGCCAGCAGCTTGGGGTCGTTGAGGGGCGAGCAGTACTTC. Translating gives CASSLGSLRGEQYF.

This clone was detected only a few times. This chain links TRBV5-4 with TRBJ1-1; TRBD1 is a possible D gene (5 bases). CDR1 is SGHNT, CDR2 YYREEE, per germline (reference sequence). The CDR3 spans 16 residues. V dropped 4 bases and J dropped 0 bases, with 16 bases sitting between them. Here the CDR3 reads CASSAGTERMNTEAFF. The CDR3 DNA reads as TGTGCCAGCAGCGCAGGGACCGAAAGAATGAACACTGAAGCTTTCTTT.

V usage is TRBV6-1 and J usage is TRBJ1-5; TRBD1 matches at 7 bases. The CDR3 runs 15 residues. Germline loops: CDR1 MNHNS, CDR2 SASEGT. J was trimmed by 5 bases and V by 2 bases; bases with no gene match: 6. CDR3 region: CASSESRQGDQPQHF. CDR3 coding DNA: TGTGCCAGCAGTGAATCAAGACAGGGAGATCAGCCCCAGCATTTT.